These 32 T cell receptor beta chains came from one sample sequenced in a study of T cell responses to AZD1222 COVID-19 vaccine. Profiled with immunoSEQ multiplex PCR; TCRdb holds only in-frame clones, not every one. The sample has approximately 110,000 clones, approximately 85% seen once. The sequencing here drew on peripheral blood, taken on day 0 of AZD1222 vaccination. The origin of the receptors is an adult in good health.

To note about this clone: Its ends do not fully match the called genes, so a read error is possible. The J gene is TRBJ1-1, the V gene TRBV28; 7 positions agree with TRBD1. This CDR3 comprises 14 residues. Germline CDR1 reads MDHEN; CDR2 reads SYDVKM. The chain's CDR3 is CASSHFRGEGATVF. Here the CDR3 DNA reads TGTGCCAGCAGTCACTTTAGAGGGGAGGGGGCCACCGTTTTT.

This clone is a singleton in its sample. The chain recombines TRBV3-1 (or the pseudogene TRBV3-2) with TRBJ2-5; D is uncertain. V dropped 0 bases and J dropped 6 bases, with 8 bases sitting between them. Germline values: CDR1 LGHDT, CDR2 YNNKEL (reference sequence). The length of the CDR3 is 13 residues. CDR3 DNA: TGTGCCAGCAGCCAAGATCCCGGCAAGACCCAGTACTTC. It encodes CASSQDPGKTQYF.

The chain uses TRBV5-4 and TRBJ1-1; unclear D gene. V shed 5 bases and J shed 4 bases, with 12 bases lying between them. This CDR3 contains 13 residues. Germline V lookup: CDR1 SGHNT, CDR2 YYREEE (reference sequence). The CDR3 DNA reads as TGTGCCAGCAGTCGCGGTGTTCCCACTGAAGCTTTCTTT. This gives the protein CASSRGVPTEAFF. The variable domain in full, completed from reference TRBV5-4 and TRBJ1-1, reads ETGVTQSPTHLIKTRGQQVTLRCSSQSGHNTVSWYQQALGQGPQFIFQYYREEENGRGNFPPRFSGLQFPNYSSELNVNALELDDSALYLCASSRGVPTEAFFGQGTRLTVV.

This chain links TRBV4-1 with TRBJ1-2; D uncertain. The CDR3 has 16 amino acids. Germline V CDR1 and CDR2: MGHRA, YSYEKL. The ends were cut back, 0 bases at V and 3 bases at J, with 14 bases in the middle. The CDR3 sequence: CASSQDWAGEHYGYTF. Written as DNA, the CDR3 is TGCGCCAGCAGCCAAGACTGGGCAGGTGAGCACTATGGCTACACCTTC.

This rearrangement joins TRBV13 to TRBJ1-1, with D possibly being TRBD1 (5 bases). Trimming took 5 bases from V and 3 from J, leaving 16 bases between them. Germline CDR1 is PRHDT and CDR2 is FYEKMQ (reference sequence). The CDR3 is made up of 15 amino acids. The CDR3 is CASSETTGRDTEAFF. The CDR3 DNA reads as TGTGCCAGCAGCGAGACGACGGGACGGGACACTGAAGCTTTCTTT.

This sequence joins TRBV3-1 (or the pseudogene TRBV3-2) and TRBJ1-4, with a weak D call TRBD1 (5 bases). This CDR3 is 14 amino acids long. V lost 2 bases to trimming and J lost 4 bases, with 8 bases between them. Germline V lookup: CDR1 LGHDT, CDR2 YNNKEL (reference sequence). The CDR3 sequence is CASSQRQSNEKLFF. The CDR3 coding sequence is TGTGCCAGCAGCCAAAGACAGAGTAATGAAAAACTGTTTTTT.

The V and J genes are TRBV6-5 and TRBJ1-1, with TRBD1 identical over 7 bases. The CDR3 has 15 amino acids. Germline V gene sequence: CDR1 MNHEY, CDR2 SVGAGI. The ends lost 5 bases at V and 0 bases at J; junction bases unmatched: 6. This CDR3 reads CASSRQGALNTEAFF. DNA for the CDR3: TGTGCCAGCAGTAGACAGGGAGCCCTGAACACTGAAGCTTTCTTT.

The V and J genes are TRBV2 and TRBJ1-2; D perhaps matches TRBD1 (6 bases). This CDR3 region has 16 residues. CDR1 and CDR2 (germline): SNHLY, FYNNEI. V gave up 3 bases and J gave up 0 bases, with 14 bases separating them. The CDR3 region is CASSEGQGGANYGYTF. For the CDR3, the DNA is TGTGCCAGCAGTGAGGGTCAAGGGGGGGCTAACTATGGCTACACCTTC.

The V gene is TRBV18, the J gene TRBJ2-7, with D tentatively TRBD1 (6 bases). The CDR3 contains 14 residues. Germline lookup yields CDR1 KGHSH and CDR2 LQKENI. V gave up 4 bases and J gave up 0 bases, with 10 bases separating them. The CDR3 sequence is CASSRDKPSYEQYF. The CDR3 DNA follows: TGTGCCAGCTCACGGGACAAACCCTCCTACGAGCAGTACTTC.

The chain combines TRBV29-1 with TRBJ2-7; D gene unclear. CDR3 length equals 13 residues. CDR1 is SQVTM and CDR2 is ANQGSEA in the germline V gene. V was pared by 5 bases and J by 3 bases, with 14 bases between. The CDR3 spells CSVTGLLDYEQYF. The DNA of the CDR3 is TGCAGCGTTACGGGCTTATTAGACTACGAGCAGTACTTC.

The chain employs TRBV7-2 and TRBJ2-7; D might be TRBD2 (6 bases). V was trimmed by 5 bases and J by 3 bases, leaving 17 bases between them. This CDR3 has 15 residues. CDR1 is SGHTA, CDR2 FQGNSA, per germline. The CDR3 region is CASSTTGLRLYEQYF. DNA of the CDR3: TGTGCCAGCAGCACCACAGGACTACGGCTCTACGAGCAGTACTTC.

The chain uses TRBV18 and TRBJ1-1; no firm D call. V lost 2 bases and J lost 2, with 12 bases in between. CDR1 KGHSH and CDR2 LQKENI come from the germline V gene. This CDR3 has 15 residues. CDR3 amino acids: CASSPTRQLNTEAFF. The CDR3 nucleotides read TGTGCCAGCTCACCAACCCGACAACTTAACACTGAAGCTTTCTTT.

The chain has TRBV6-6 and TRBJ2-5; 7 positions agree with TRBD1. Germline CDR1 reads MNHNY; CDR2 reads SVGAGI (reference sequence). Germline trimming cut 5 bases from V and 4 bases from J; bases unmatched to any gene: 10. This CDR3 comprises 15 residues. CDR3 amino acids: CASSDFWTGGETQYF. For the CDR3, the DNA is TGTGCCAGCAGTGATTTCTGGACAGGTGGAGAGACCCAGTACTTC.

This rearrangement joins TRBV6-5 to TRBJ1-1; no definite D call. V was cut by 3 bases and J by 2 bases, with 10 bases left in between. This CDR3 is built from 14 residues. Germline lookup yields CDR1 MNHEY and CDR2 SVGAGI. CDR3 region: CASSYTQINTEAFF. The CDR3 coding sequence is TGTGCCAGCAGTTATACGCAAATAAACACTGAAGCTTTCTTT.

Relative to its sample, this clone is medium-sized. The CDR3 loop reads CASSPEPGPNEKLFF. The CDR3 bases are TGTGCCAGCAGCCCTGAACCGGGGCCCAATGAAAAACTGTTTTTT. The genes are TRBV7-6 and TRBJ1-4, with TRBD1 as a possible D gene (5 bases). Germline V gene lookup returns CDR1 SGHVS and CDR2 FNYEAQ. The CDR3 is 15 amino acids. Trimming cost V 5 bases and J 5 bases, with 15 bases left between them.

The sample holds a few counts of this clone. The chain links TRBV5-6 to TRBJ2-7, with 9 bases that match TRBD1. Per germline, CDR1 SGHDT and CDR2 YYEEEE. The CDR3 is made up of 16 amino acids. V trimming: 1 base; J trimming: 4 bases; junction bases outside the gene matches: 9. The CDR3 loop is CASSLLPGQGPYEQYF. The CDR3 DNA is TGTGCCAGCAGCTTGTTACCGGGACAGGGTCCTTACGAGCAGTACTTC.

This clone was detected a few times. The CDR3 spells CASSPGQGVSYEQYF. The CDR3 nucleotides are TGTGCCAGCAGCCCAGGACAGGGGGTATCCTACGAGCAGTACTTC. The chain uses TRBV2 and TRBJ2-7; TRBD1 agrees at 10 bases. J gave up 1 base and V 6 bases, and 6 bases lay outside the gene matches. Germline V gives CDR1 SNHLY, CDR2 FYNNEI. The CDR3 consists of 15 residues.

The CDR3 loop is CSVEGQGREKLFF. The DNA of the CDR3 is TGCAGCGTTGAAGGACAGGGGCGCGAAAAACTGTTTTTT. The J gene is TRBJ1-4, the V gene TRBV29-1; 8 bases map to TRBD1. The CDR3 sequence is 13 residues long. The junction had 3 bases not matched to a gene; V was cut back by 1 base and J by 8 bases. Germline lookup yields CDR1 SQVTM and CDR2 ANQGSEA.

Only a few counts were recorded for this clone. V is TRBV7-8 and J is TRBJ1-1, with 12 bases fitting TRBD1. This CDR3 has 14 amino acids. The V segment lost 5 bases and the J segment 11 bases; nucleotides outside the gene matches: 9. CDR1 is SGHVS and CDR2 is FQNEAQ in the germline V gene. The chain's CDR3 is CASSPTRDRGLAFF. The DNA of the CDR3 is TGTGCCAGCAGCCCGACCAGGGACAGGGGGCTTGCTTTCTTT.

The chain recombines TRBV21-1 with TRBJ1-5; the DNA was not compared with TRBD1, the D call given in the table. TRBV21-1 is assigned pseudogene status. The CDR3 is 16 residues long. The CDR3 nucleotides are TGTGCCAGCATGGACAGAAAAAAGTATAGCAATCAGCCCCAGCATTTT. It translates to CASMDRKKYSNQPQHF.

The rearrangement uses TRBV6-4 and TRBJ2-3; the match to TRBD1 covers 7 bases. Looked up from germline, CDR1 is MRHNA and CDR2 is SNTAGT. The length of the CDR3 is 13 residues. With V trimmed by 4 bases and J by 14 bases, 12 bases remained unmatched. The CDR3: CASSATGAGVMYF. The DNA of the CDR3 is TGTGCCAGCAGTGCAACAGGGGCAGGTGTAATGTATTTT.

The CDR3 DNA follows: TGTGCCAGCTCCCCCCCGGGACGAAGCGTGACAGATACGCAGTATTTT. This translates into CASSPPGRSVTDTQYF. The J gene is TRBJ2-3, the V gene TRBV18, with D perhaps TRBD1 or TRBD2 (5 bases each). V lost 6 bases, J lost 3 bases, and 19 bases lay in between. Germline CDR1 is KGHSH and CDR2 is LQKENI. The CDR3 is made up of 16 amino acids.

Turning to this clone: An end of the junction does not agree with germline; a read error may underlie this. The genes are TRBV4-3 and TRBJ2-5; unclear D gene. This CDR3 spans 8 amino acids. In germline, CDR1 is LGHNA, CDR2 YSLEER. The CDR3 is CASSQQDF. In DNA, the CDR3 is TGCGCCAGCAGCCAACAGGACTTC.

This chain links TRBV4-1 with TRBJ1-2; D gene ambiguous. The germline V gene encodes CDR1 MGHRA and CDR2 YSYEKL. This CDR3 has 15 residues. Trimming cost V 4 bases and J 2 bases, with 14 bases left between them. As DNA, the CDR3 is TGCGCCAGCAGCCCGGAGGGCCCGGAGAACTATGGCTACACCTTC. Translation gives CASSPEGPENYGYTF.

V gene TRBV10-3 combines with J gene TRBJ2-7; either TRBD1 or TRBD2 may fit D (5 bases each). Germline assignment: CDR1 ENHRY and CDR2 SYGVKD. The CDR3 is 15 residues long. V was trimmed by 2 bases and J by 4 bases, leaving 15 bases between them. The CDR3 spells CAISEGTPDRYEQYF. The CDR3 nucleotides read TGTGCCATCAGTGAGGGGACCCCGGATAGGTACGAGCAGTACTTC.

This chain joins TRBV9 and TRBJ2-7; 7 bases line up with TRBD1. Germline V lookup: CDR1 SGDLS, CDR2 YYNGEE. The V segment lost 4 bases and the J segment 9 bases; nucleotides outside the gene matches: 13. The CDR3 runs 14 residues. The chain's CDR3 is CASSHGTALRGQYF. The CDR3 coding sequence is TGTGCCAGCAGCCACGGGACAGCCCTACGCGGGCAGTACTTC.

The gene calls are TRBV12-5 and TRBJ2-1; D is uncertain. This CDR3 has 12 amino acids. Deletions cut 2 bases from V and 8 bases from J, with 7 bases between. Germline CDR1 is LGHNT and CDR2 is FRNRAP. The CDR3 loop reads CASGLLDHEQFF. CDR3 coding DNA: TGTGCTAGTGGTTTGCTAGACCATGAGCAGTTCTTC. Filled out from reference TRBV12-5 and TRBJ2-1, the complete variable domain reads DARVTQTPRHKVTEMGQEVTMRCQPILGHNTVFWYRQTMMQGLELLAYFRNRAPLDDSGMPKDRFSAEMPDATLATLKIQPSEPRDSAVYFCASGLLDHEQFFGPGTRLTVL.

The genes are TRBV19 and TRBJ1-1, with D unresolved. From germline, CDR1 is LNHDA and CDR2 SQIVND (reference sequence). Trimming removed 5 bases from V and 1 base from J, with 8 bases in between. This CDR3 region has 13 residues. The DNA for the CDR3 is TGTGCCAGTAGTTCCCGACAGAACACTGAAGCTTTCTTT. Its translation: CASSSRQNTEAFF.

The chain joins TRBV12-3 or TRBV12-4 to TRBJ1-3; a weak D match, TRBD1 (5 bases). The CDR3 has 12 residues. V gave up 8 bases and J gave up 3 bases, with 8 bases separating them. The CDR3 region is CASLQGGNTIYF. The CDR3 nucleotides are TGTGCCAGCTTGCAGGGTGGAAACACCATATATTTT.

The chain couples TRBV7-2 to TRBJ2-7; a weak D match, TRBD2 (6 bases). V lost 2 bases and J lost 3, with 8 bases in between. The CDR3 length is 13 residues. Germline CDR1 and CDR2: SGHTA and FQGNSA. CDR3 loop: CASSLSRDYEQYF. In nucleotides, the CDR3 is TGTGCCAGCAGCTTATCGCGGGACTACGAGCAGTACTTC.

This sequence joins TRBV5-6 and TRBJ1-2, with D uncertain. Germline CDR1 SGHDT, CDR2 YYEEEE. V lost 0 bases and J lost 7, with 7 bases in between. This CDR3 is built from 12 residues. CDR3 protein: CASSLGKAGYTF. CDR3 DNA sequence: TGTGCCAGCAGCTTGGGGAAGGCTGGCTACACCTTC.

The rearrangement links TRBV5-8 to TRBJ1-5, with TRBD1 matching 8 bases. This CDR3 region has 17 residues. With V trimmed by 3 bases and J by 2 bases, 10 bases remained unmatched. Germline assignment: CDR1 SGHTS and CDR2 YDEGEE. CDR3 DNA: TGTGCCAGCAGCTCCTACCTGGACAGGGCGGGCAATCAGCCCCAGCATTTT. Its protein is CASSSYLDRAGNQPQHF.